The 6 T cell receptor beta chains below all came from one sample that was sequenced in a study of blood T cell repertoires in COVID-19. Sequenced by immunoSEQ multiplex PCR; TCRdb stores in-frame clones only, minus some. The profile shows a few hundred thousand clones, approximately 82% of them singletons. Sequenced sample: peripheral blood. The receptors were gathered from a woman in her late teens or twenties with acute or convalescent COVID-19.

The rearrangement joins TRBV15 to TRBJ1-2; 12 bases match TRBD1. CDR1 is LNHNV, CDR2 YYDKDF, per germline (reference sequence). The length of the CDR3 is 17 residues. Unmatched junction bases numbered 7, after V lost 1 base and J lost 4 bases. The chain's CDR3 is CATSRAGTGGAGYGYTF. The CDR3 bases are TGTGCCACCAGCAGAGCGGGGACAGGGGGCGCGGGCTATGGCTACACCTTC.

This chain uses TRBV19 with TRBJ1-2; D possibly corresponds to TRBD1 (6 bases). This CDR3 has 17 residues. Trimming took 9 bases from V and 8 from J, leaving 31 bases between them. Per the germline V gene, CDR1 is LNHDA and CDR2 is SQIVND (reference sequence). CDR3 nucleotide sequence: TGTGCCAGCTACGGGACCACACGCCTGCCAGGGGTTATAGGCTACACCTTC. Protein product: CASYGTTRLPGVIGYTF.

The V call is TRBV5-1, the J call TRBJ2-7, with TRBD2 matching over 7 bases. Per the germline V gene, CDR1 is SGHRS and CDR2 is YFSETQ. V lost 1 base to trimming and J lost 1 base; unmatched junction nucleotides: 8. CDR3 length equals 16 residues. The CDR3 DNA reads TGCGCCAGCAGCTTGACGCCGGGACTACCTTCCTACGAGCAGTACTTC. Amino acids: CASSLTPGLPSYEQYF.

This clone was observed a handful of times. The chain recombines TRBV18 with TRBJ1-4; 9 bases map to TRBD1. V dropped 4 bases and J dropped 4; count of bases not matched to a gene: 4. CDR1 and CDR2 from the germline V gene are KGHSH and LQKENI. The CDR3 is made up of 15 amino acids. CDR3 loop: CASSQGTGNNEKLFF. In DNA, the CDR3 is TGTGCCAGCTCACAGGGGACAGGGAATAATGAAAAACTGTTTTTT.

This sequence joins TRBV9 and TRBJ2-1; 8 bases map to TRBD1. CDR3 length equals 15 residues. Losses at the gene ends were 3 bases for V and 2 bases for J; bases not matched to a gene: 4. Germline CDR1 reads SGDLS; CDR2 reads YYNGEE. The CDR3 spells CASSDRGSAYNEQFF. The CDR3 nucleotides read TGTGCCAGCAGCGACAGGGGGTCCGCCTACAATGAGCAGTTCTTC.

This sequence joins TRBV5-4 and TRBJ1-1; no firm D call. The CDR3 totals 15 residues. The germline gives CDR1 SGHNT, CDR2 YYREEE (reference sequence). Trimming removed 1 base at V and 8 bases at J, with 18 bases between. The CDR3 here is CASSLYEGRIWEAFF. The CDR3 nucleotides are TGTGCCAGCAGCTTGTATGAGGGTCGGATCTGGGAAGCTTTCTTT.